These T cell receptor beta chains were read from a single sample in a study of cytomegalovirus exposure and HLA in healthy donors. Assay used: immunoSEQ multiplex PCR; TCRdb lists only in-frame clones, some missing. This sample's table has around 190,000 clones. The sequenced sample consisted of PBMCs. Receptor source: a woman aged 25 to 39 in good health and CMV-seropositive. The CDR3 runs from the conserved cysteine through the conserved F or W. The order of the fields is V gene, J gene, D gene, CDR3 length, CDR3 DNA, CDR3 protein. D genes are given only for firm matches.

V: TRBV19; J: TRBJ1-3; D: NA; length: 13; DNA: TGTGCCAGTAGATCCCTAGGTCTTAACACCATATATTTT; CDR3: CASRSLGLNTIYF
V: TRBV20-1; J: TRBJ2-3; D: NA; length: 11; DNA: TGCAGTGCTAGAGCCGGTGATACGCAGTATTTT; CDR3: CSARAGDTQYF
V: TRBV7-2; J: TRBJ2-5; D: NA; length: 15; DNA: TGTGCCAGCAGCCGATTCGGACTGGTACAAGAGACCCAGTACTTC; CDR3: CASSRFGLVQETQYF
V: TRBV15; J: TRBJ2-5; D: TRBD1; length: 15; DNA: TGTGCCACCAGCAGAACGACAGGGGGCGGGGAGACCCAGTACTTC; CDR3: CATSRTTGGGETQYF
V: TRBV7-2; J: TRBJ2-7; D: NA; length: 17; DNA: TGTGCCAGCAGCCCGAGCTTTAGTAGCGGAGTCTCCTACGAACAGTACTTC; CDR3: CASSPSFSSGVSYEQYF
V: TRBV19; J: TRBJ1-2; D: NA; length: 16; DNA: TGTGCCAGTAGTCCCCATAGGACAGAAAGAACCTATGGCTACACCTTC; CDR3: CASSPHRTERTYGYTF
V: TRBV25-1; J: TRBJ2-7; D: TRBD1; length: 17; DNA: TGTGCCAGCGGGGGGGACAGGGGCAATCCTGAGGGAAACGAGCAGTACTTC; CDR3: CASGGDRGNPEGNEQYF
V: TRBV10-2; J: TRBJ2-1; D: NA; length: 13; DNA: TGCGCCAGCAGGGTTAGGTCGAGGAATGAGCAGTTCTTC; CDR3: CASRVRSRNEQFF
V: TRBV7-9; J: TRBJ2-3; D: NA; length: 15; DNA: TGTGCCAGCAGCTTAGGTCGCATGGGAGTGGATACGCAGTATTTT; CDR3: CASSLGRMGVDTQYF
V: TRBV9; J: TRBJ2-4; D: TRBD2; length: 17; DNA: TGTGCCAGCAGCCGCCGGGGGGATTTTTTAGCCAAAAACATTCAGTACTTC; CDR3: CASSRRGDFLAKNIQYF
V: TRBV7-2; J: TRBJ2-1; D: TRBD2; length: 16; DNA: TGTGCCAGCAGCGCGAGAATGGGGAGGGCCACCAATGAGCAGTTCTTC; CDR3: CASSARMGRATNEQFF
V: TRBV29-1; J: TRBJ2-7; D: NA; length: 13; DNA: TGCAGCGTTCCTGGGTTTGGGGGGAGCGAGCAGTACTTC; CDR3: CSVPGFGGSEQYF
V: TRBV28; J: TRBJ2-7; D: TRBD1; length: 12; DNA: TGTGCCACGGGACAGGCGGGAAGGGAGCAGTACTTC; CDR3: CATGQAGREQYF
V: TRBV28; J: TRBJ1-5; D: NA; length: 14; DNA: TGTGCCAGCAGCAACAGGGTTCTAAATCAGCCCCAGCATTTT; CDR3: CASSNRVLNQPQHF
V: TRBV28; J: TRBJ1-4; D: NA; length: 13; DNA: TGTGCCAGCACCCGGACAGTCAATGAAAAACTGTTTTTT; CDR3: CASTRTVNEKLFF
V: TRBV28; J: TRBJ1-4; D: TRBD1; length: 19; DNA: TGTGCCAGCAGTTCAGCAATCGGACAGGGGGCACGCACTAATGAAAAACTGTTTTTT; CDR3: CASSSAIGQGARTNEKLFF
V: TRBV7-2; J: TRBJ2-7; D: NA; length: 12; DNA: TGTGCCAGCAGCTCTAGGGGATACGAGCAGTACTTC; CDR3: CASSSRGYEQYF
V: TRBV7-8; J: TRBJ2-5; D: NA; length: 13; DNA: TGTGCCAGCAGCAAAATTTTTCTCGTTACCCAGTACTTC; CDR3: CASSKIFLVTQYF
V: TRBV30; J: TRBJ1-4; D: NA; length: 12; DNA: TGTGCCTGGAGTGTTGGGGGCCGGGACACGGCTTTT; CDR3: CAWSVGGRDTAF
V: TRBV9; J: TRBJ2-5; D: NA; length: 13; DNA: TGTGCCAGCAGCGTAGTAGGGGGAGAGACCCAGTACTTC; CDR3: CASSVVGGETQYF
V: TRBV6-5; J: TRBJ2-1; D: TRBD2; length: 15; DNA: TGTGCCAGCAGAGAGGGACTAGCGGGGTACAATGAGCAGTTCTTC; CDR3: CASREGLAGYNEQFF
V: TRBV7-8; J: TRBJ1-1; D: NA; length: 14; DNA: TGTGCCAGCAGGTTGATGCAGGGTGCCTCTGAAGCTTTCTTT; CDR3: CASRLMQGASEAFF
V: TRBV28; J: TRBJ1-4; D: TRBD1; length: 14; DNA: TGTGCCAGCAGTCCGGGACAGACTAATGAAAAACTGTTTTTT; CDR3: CASSPGQTNEKLFF
V: TRBV5-1; J: TRBJ2-7; D: NA; length: 16; DNA: TGCGCCAGCAGCTTGGCGTCGAGCGCCACTTTCGAGGAGCAGTACTTC; CDR3: CASSLASSATFEEQYF
V: TRBV7-2; J: TRBJ1-6; D: TRBD1; length: 16; DNA: TGTGCCAGCAGTTTATGGCCAACAGGGACAGGGTCACCCCTCCACTTT; CDR3: CASSLWPTGTGSPLHF
V: TRBV5-4; J: TRBJ2-1; D: TRBD2; length: 15; DNA: TGTGCCAGCAGCTTGATCATGGGAGGGCTAGGAGAGCAGTTCTTC; CDR3: CASSLIMGGLGEQFF
V: TRBV19; J: TRBJ1-5; D: NA; length: 15; DNA: TGTGCCAGTCAGGAGGGGTCCTGGGGAAGACAGCCCCAGCATTTT; CDR3: CASQEGSWGRQPQHF
V: TRBV7-9; J: TRBJ2-2; D: TRBD1; length: 17; DNA: TGTGCCAGCAGCCCCTACAGGGGGCTATTAAACACCGGGGAGCTGTTTTTT; CDR3: CASSPYRGLLNTGELFF
V: TRBV10-3; J: TRBJ1-2; D: NA; length: 12; DNA: TGTGCCATCAGCGGACAGACCTATGGCTACACCTTC; CDR3: CAISGQTYGYTF
V: TRBV18; J: TRBJ1-1; D: TRBD1; length: 14; DNA: TGTGCCAGCTCACCGACAGGGATGAACACTGAAGCTTTCTTT; CDR3: CASSPTGMNTEAFF
V: TRBV5-4; J: TRBJ1-2; D: TRBD1; length: 14; DNA: TGTGCCAGCAGCAGGACACAGGGGGCGGGAGGCTACACCTTC; CDR3: CASSRTQGAGGYTF
V: TRBV5-5; J: TRBJ1-2; D: TRBD1; length: 15; DNA: TGTGCCAGCAGCTCAAACAGACAGGGTGTTTATGGCTACACCTTC; CDR3: CASSSNRQGVYGYTF
V: TRBV11-2; J: TRBJ1-4; D: NA; length: 15; DNA: TGTGCCAGCAGCTTGGGGCCTCGTGGTTTTGAAAAACTGTTTTTT; CDR3: CASSLGPRGFEKLFF
V: TRBV6-8; J: TRBJ2-4; D: TRBD2; length: 14; DNA: TGTGCCAGCAGTCGCGGGAGAACCCACAACATTCAGTACTTC; CDR3: CASSRGRTHNIQYF
V: TRBV21-1; J: TRBJ1-2; D: NA; length: 10; DNA: TGTGCCAGCAGCTCCCGGGAGGACGACTTC; CDR3: CASSSREDDF
V: TRBV10-2; J: TRBJ1-5; D: NA; length: 14; DNA: TGCGCCAGCAAAGCCGACATCGGCAATCAGCCCCAGCATTTT; CDR3: CASKADIGNQPQHF
V: TRBV2; J: TRBJ2-5; D: NA; length: 13; DNA: TGTGCCAGCAGTGAATTGGCAGAAGAGACCCAGTACTTC; CDR3: CASSELAEETQYF
V: TRBV29-1; J: TRBJ2-3; D: NA; length: 14; DNA: TGCAGCGTTGGGACACCTACTAGCACAGATACGCAGTATTTT; CDR3: CSVGTPTSTDTQYF
V: TRBV4-3; J: TRBJ1-4; D: TRBD1; length: 19; DNA: TGCGCCAGCAGCCAGAGGACAGGGAGATGGGTTGCAACTAATGAAAAACTGTTTTTT; CDR3: CASSQRTGRWVATNEKLFF
V: TRBV30; J: TRBJ2-3; D: TRBD2; length: 15; DNA: TGTGCCTGGAGTCCTTTGGCGGGAGGCACAGATACGCAGTATTTT; CDR3: CAWSPLAGGTDTQYF
V: TRBV4-1; J: TRBJ2-3; D: TRBD1; length: 15; DNA: TGCGCCAGCAGCCAAGGTAACAGGGGCGCAGATACGCAGTATTTT; CDR3: CASSQGNRGADTQYF